These 12 T cell receptor beta chains came from one sample sequenced in a study of blood T cell repertoires in COVID-19. Repertoires were generated with immunoSEQ multiplex PCR, while TCRdb's copy carries only in-frame clones and drops some. The data show some 150,000 clones, with roughly 88% seen just once and around 8% held by the top ten. The sample taken for sequencing was peripheral blood. These receptors were collected from a woman aged 60-75 years with COVID-19, enrolled during active disease.

CDR3 loop: CASSSRPVTGGPNEKLFF. The CDR3 DNA follows: TGTGCCAGCAGCTCCCGACCCGTGACAGGGGGGCCTAATGAAAAACTGTTTTTT. This chain links TRBV5-5 with TRBJ1-4; 9 positions agree with TRBD1. CDR1 SGHKS and CDR2 YYEKEE come from the germline V gene (reference sequence). V was pared by 3 bases and J by 3 bases, with 12 bases of the junction left unmatched. The CDR3 sequence is 18 residues long.

This clone is a singleton in its sample. The genes are TRBV7-9 and TRBJ2-5; possibly TRBD2 for D (6 bases). This CDR3 spans 17 amino acids. V was trimmed by 3 bases and J by 1 base, leaving 18 bases between them. CDR1 is SEHNR, CDR2 FQNEAQ, per germline (reference sequence). CDR3 in DNA: TGTGCCAGCAGCTTCATAAAATCAGGCGGGGCCCAAGAGACCCAGTACTTC. Its protein is CASSFIKSGGAQETQYF.

The V gene is TRBV5-1, the J gene TRBJ2-3, with TRBD2 matching 13 bases. CDR3 length: 16 amino acids. V shed 3 bases and J 1 base; nucleotides not matched to a gene: 2. Germline V gene lookup returns CDR1 SGHRS and CDR2 YFSETQ. The CDR3 nucleotides are TGCGCCAGCAGCTCGGGGACTAGCGGGGGCACAGATACGCAGTATTTT. Amino acids: CASSSGTSGGTDTQYF.

The chain links TRBV15 to TRBJ2-5; D gene uncertain. The CDR3 has 14 amino acids. Trimming stripped 0 bases from V and 10 bases from J, with 15 bases between. In germline, CDR1 is LNHNV, CDR2 YYDKDF (reference sequence). CDR3 bases: TGTGCCACCAGCAGAGATAACACGCTCTCAGTCCAGTACTTC. Its protein product is CATSRDNTLSVQYF.

This clone has only a few counts. This sequence joins TRBV7-6 and TRBJ1-1; D perhaps matches TRBD1 (6 bases). Trimming took 4 bases from V and 1 from J, leaving 13 bases between them. CDR1 SGHVS and CDR2 FNYEAQ come from the germline V gene. This CDR3 comprises 15 residues. This CDR3 is CASSSSTGANTEAFF. The DNA for the CDR3 is TGTGCCAGCAGCTCCTCGACAGGTGCGAACACTGAAGCTTTCTTT.

Concerning this clone itself: This CDR3 is also generated by other DNA sequences in the sample. The chain joins TRBV5-1 to TRBJ1-1, with TRBD1 matching 7 bases. CDR1 is SGHRS and CDR2 is YFSETQ in the germline V gene. J was trimmed by 4 bases and V by 2 bases; bases with no gene match: 2. The CDR3 runs to 13 residues. The chain's CDR3 is CASSFPGGTEAFF. The CDR3 coding sequence is TGCGCCAGCAGCTTCCCAGGGGGCACTGAAGCTTTCTTT. The complete variable domain, with remaining parts taken from reference TRBV5-1 and TRBJ1-1, reads KAGVTQTPRYLIKTRGQQVTLSCSPISGHRSVSWYQQTPGQGLQFLFEYFSETQRNKGNFPGRFSGRQFSNSRSEMNVSTLELGDSALYLCASSFPGGTEAFFGQGTRLTVV.

The chain recombines TRBV24-1 with TRBJ2-3; D is perhaps TRBD2 (5 bases). CDR1 and CDR2 from the germline V gene are KGHDR and SFDVKD. V lost 0 bases to trimming and J lost 2 bases, with 26 bases between them. The CDR3 is made up of 21 amino acids. The CDR3 coding sequence is TGTGCCACCAGTGATTTGCAGTGGGTTTCGGGGTTCCCCATCGTCACAGATACGCAGTATTTT. This encodes CATSDLQWVSGFPIVTDTQYF.

The V call is TRBV5-6, the J call TRBJ1-5; 8 bases agree with TRBD1. V was clipped by 3 bases and J by 0 bases; unmatched bases: 5. The CDR3 spans 16 residues. Germline V gives CDR1 SGHDT, CDR2 YYEEEE. The CDR3 sequence: CASSWTGSYSNQPQHF. DNA for the CDR3: TGTGCCAGCAGCTGGACAGGGAGCTATAGCAATCAGCCCCAGCATTTT.

This clone has just a few counts. The CDR3 here is CASSLKGTYNEQFF. The CDR3 DNA reads TGTGCCAGCAGCCTAAAAGGGACTTACAATGAGCAGTTCTTC. The chain employs TRBV3-1 (or the pseudogene TRBV3-2) and TRBJ2-1; D may be TRBD2 (6 bases). The CDR3 is made up of 14 amino acids. Between the trimmed V and J ends, which lost 4 bases and 4 bases, there was a span of 11 bases. Germline V gives CDR1 LGHDT, CDR2 YNNKEL (reference sequence).

The J gene is TRBJ2-3, the V gene TRBV11-3; 7 bases align to TRBD1. Germline CDR1 SGHNT, CDR2 YENEEA. Trimming removed 3 bases from V and 2 bases from J; junction bases left unmatched: 5. CDR3 length equals 15 residues. The CDR3 nucleotides read TGTGCCAGCAGCTTCTCAGGGGGTATCACAGATACGCAGTATTTT. It is translated as CASSFSGGITDTQYF. The variable domain in full, completed from reference TRBV11-3 and TRBJ2-3, reads EAGVVQSPRYKIIEKKQPVAFWCNPISGHNTLYWYLQNLGQGPELLIRYENEEAVDDSQLPKDRFSAERLKGVDSTLKIQPAELGDSAVYLCASSFSGGITDTQYFGPGTRLTVL.

The rearrangement joins TRBV27 to TRBJ1-5; the D gene is possibly TRBD1 (6 bases). This CDR3 is 15 amino acids long. Trimming shortened V by 0 bases and J by 7 bases, and 13 bases separated the two germline ends. Germline loops: CDR1 MNHEY, CDR2 SMNVEV (reference sequence). The CDR3 sequence: CASSLSTGLGQPQHF. The CDR3 DNA reads TGTGCCAGCAGTTTATCCACAGGGTTGGGGCAGCCCCAGCATTTT.

The rearrangement joins TRBV9 to TRBJ2-5; 7 positions match TRBD2. Germline V CDR1 and CDR2: SGDLS, YYNGEE. CDR3 length equals 15 residues. Trimming removed 3 bases from V and 5 bases from J; junction bases left unmatched: 10. CDR3 sequence (DNA): TGTGCCAGCAGCGCGCGTCTATACGGGGGGGAGACCCAGTACTTC. Translated: CASSARLYGGETQYF.